This TCR beta chain originates from a study of blood T cell repertoires in COVID-19. This clone showed up just once. The data were produced by immunoSEQ multiplex PCR, yet TCRdb's version contains in-frame clones alone and is incomplete. Among around 310,000 clones listed, roughly 89% were seen once. The CDR3 is made up of 13 amino acids. V was cut by 4 bases and J by 3 bases, with 10 bases left in between. The germline CDR1 and CDR2 sequences are MNHEY and SVGAGI. The source is a woman in her 30s who had recovered from COVID-19. Sequencing was done on a sample of PBMCs or T cells enriched from blood (not recorded which). V gene TRBV6-5 combines with J gene TRBJ2-7; D ambiguous. DNA of the CDR3: TGTGCCAGCAGTTCTATGTCCCACTACGAGCAGTACTTC. Translated, it gives CASSSMSHYEQYF.